This TCR beta chain was recorded in a study of graft-versus-host responses after intestinal transplantation. Overall study: Every one of the recipients received anti-thymocyte globulin induction and afterwards took tacrolimus and steroids for about 3 years.

Turning to this clone: The antigen is unknown.

Germline loops: CDR1 SGHAT, CDR2 FQNNGV. With 5 bases clipped from V and 4 bases from J, the junction kept 10 bases outside the gene matches. The CDR3 sequence is 15 residues long. Produced via immunoSEQ multiplex PCR; TCRdb's table is partial and in-frame only. The data hold over 40,000 clones, with about 95% observed a single time. The sequence came from a human donor who was the organ donor for an intestinal transplant. The material sequenced was unstimulated CD8+ T cells sorted from spleen or lymph node cells, taken before transplant. V and J are TRBV11-2 and TRBJ2-7; 8 bases agree with TRBD2. The CDR3 DNA reads TGTGCCAGCAGCGCCCCGGGGGGGATTCTTTACGAGCAGTACTTC. It yields the protein CASSAPGGILYEQYF.